The source of this TCR beta chain is a study of regulatory T cells in long-lasting Graves disease. Study findings and constraints: The persistent group shared around 2,600 public clonotypes, more than the roughly 970 shared by new patients.

This clonotype was counted a few times. Its antigen is unidentified. Time point defined: persistent/refractory GD, antithyroid drugs over 5 years with positive TRAb. Scientists built the TCR library using RNA that was extracted from PBMCs. As a group, patients came from one endocrinology department in Xi'an, China. With iRepertoire HTBI primers and Arm-PCR of CDR3 regions, TCR beta libraries were built. TCRdb analysed the multiplex PCR reads with MiXCR anew, one entry per CDR3 protein. The sample shows hundreds of thousands of distinct CDR3 sequences, 30% of them seen only once. This TCR was sampled from a female donor with Graves disease. The sequenced sample was peripheral blood mononuclear cells (PBMCs), obtained when the disease was refractory, from a patient treated with antithyroid drugs.

CDR3 sequence: CAWSVNRANQPQHF. The CDR3 DNA is TGTGCCTGGAGTGTAAACAGGGCCAATCAGCCCCAGCATTTT. The gene calls are TRBV30 and TRBJ1-5, with D perhaps TRBD1 (6 bases). The CDR3 totals 14 residues. Germline CDR1 reads GTSNPN; CDR2 reads SVGIG (reference sequence). V lost 0 bases, J lost 3 bases, and 9 bases lay in between.